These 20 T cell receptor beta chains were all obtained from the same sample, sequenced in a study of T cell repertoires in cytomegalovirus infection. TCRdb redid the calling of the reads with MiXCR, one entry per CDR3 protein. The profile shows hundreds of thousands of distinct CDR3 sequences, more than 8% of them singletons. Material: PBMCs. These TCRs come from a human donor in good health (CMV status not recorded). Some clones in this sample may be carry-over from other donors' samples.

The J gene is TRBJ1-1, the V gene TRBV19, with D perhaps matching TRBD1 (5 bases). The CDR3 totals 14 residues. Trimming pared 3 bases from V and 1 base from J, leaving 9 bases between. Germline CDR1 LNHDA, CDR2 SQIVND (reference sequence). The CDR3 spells CASSIPGPNTEAFF. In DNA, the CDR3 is TGTGCCAGTAGTATCCCAGGGCCGAACACTGAAGCTTTCTTT.

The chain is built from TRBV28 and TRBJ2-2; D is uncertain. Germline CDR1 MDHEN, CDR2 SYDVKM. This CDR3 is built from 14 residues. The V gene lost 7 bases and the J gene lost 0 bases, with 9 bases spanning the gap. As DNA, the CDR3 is TGTGCCAGCATAGAACGGGCGAACACCGGGGAGCTGTTTTTT. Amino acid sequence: CASIERANTGELFF.

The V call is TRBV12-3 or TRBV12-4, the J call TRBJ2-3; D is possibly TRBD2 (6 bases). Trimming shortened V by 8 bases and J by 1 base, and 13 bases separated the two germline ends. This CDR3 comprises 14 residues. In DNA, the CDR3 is TGTGCCAGCGGCGGGCGGGGCCGCACAGATACGCAGTATTTT. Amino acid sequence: CASGGRGRTDTQYF.

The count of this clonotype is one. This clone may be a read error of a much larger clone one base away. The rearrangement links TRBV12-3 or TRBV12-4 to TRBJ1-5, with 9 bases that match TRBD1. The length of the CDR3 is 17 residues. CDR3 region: CVSSLALRDRVNQPQHF. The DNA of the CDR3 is TGTGTCAGCAGTTTAGCGCTGCGGGACAGGGTGAATCAGCCCCAGCATTTT.

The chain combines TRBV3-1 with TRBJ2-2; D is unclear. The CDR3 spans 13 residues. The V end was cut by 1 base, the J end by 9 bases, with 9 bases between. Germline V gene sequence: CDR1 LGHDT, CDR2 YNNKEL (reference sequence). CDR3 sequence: CASSQVPARELFF. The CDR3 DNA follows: TGTGCCAGCAGCCAAGTTCCAGCCAGGGAGCTGTTTTTT.

The CDR3 region is CSAIPRIYEQYF. The CDR3 DNA reads TGCAGTGCTATCCCCAGGATTTACGAGCAGTACTTC. This chain links TRBV20-1 with TRBJ2-7, with unresolved D. Germline assignment: CDR1 DFQATT and CDR2 SNEGSKA (reference sequence). Trimming removed 4 bases at V and 4 bases at J, with 11 bases between. CDR3 length equals 12 residues.

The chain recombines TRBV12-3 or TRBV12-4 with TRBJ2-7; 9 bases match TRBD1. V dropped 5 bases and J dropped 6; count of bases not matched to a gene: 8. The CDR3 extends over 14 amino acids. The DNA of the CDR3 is TGTGCCAGCAGTCCCGGGACAGGGTTTGGCGAGCAGTACTTC. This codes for CASSPGTGFGEQYF.

This CDR3 is CASSLMETGELFF. The CDR3, as DNA: TGTGCCAGCAGCTTAATGGAAACCGGGGAGCTGTTTTTT. The chain carries TRBV7-3 and TRBJ2-2; D gene uncertain. CDR1 SGHTA and CDR2 FQGTGA come from the germline V gene. V was cut by 1 base and J by 5 bases, with 5 bases left in between. The CDR3 contains 13 residues.

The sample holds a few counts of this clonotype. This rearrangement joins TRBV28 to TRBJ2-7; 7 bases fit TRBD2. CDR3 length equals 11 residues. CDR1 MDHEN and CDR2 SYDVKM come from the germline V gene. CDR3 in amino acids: CSGGSSYEQYF. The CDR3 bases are TGTTCGGGCGGGAGCTCCTACGAGCAGTACTTC.

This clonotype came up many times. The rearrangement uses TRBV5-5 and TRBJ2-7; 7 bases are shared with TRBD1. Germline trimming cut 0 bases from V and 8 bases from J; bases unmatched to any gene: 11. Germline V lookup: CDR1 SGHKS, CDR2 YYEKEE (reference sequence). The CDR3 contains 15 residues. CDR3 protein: CASSLAPGQESQQYF. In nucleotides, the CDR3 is TGTGCCAGCAGCTTGGCCCCCGGACAGGAATCGCAGCAGTACTTC.

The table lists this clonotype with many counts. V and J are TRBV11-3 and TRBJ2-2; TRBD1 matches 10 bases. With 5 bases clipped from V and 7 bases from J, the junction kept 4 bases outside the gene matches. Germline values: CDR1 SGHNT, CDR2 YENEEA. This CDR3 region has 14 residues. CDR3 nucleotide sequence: TGTGCCAGCAGCCCCGGGACAGGGGACGGGGAGCTGTTTTTT. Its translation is CASSPGTGDGELFF.

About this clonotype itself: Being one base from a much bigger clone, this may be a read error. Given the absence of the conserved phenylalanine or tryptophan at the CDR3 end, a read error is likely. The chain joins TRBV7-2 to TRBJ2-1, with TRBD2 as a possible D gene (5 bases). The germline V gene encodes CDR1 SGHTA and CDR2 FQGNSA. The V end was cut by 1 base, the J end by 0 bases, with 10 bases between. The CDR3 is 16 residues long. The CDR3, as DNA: TGTGCCAGCAGCTTAGTTGCCGGGGTCTCCTACAATGAGCAGTTCGTC. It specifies CASSLVAGVSYNEQFV.

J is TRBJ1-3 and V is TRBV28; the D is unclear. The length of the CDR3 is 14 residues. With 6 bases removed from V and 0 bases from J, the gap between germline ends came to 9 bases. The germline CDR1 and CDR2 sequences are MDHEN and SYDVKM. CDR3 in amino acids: CASRVGDSGNTIYF. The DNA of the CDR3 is TGTGCCAGCAGGGTGGGAGACTCTGGAAACACCATATATTTT. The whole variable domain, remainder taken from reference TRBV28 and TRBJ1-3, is DVKVTQSSRYLVKRTGEKVFLECVQDMDHENMFWYRQDPGLGLRLIYFSYDVKMKEKGDIPEGYSVSREKKERFSLILESASTNQTSMYLCASRVGDSGNTIYFGEGSWLTVV.

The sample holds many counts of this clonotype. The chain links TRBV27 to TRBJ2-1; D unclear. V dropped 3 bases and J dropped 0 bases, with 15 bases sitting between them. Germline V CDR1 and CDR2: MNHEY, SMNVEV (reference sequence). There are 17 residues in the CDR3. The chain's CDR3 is CASSLVNGWSSYNEQFF. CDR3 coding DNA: TGTGCCAGCAGTTTGGTTAATGGGTGGAGCTCCTACAATGAGCAGTTCTTC.

The CDR3 DNA reads TGCAGTGCGGGGGGGGGGGCAGGAAGAGAGCAGTACTTC. Its translation is CSAGGGAGREQYF. The chain links TRBV20-1 to TRBJ2-7; D may be TRBD2 (7 bases). CDR1 is DFQATT and CDR2 is SNEGSKA in the germline V gene (reference sequence). CDR3 size: 13 residues. V was pared by 6 bases and J by 7 bases, with 19 bases between.

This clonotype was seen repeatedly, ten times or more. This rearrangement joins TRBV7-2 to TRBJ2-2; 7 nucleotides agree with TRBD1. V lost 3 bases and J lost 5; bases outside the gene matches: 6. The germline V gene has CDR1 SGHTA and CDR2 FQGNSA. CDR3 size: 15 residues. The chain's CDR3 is CASSFTGASTGELFF. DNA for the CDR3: TGTGCCAGCAGCTTTACAGGGGCCAGTACCGGGGAGCTGTTTTTT.

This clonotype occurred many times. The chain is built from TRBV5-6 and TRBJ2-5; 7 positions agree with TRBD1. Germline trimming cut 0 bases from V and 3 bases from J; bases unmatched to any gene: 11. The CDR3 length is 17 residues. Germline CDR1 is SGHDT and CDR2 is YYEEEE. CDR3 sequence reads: CASSLDQGGWLKETQYF. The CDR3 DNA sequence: TGTGCCAGCAGCTTGGATCAAGGGGGCTGGTTGAAAGAGACCCAGTACTTC.

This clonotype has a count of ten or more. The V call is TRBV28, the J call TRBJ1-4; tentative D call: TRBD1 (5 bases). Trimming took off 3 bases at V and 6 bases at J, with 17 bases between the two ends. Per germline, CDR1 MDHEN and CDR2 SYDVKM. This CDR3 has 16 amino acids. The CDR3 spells CASSFFLGVGDEKLFF. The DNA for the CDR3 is TGTGCCAGCAGTTTTTTTTTGGGGGTAGGAGATGAAAAACTGTTTTTT.

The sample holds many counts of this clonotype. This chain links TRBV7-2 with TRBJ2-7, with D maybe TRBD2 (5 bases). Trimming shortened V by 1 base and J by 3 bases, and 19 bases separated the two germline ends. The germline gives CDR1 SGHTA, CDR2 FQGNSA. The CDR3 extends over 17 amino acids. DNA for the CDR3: TGTGCCAGCAGCTTAGGAAGGTCTCGGGGTGCTCTCTACGAGCAGTACTTC. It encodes CASSLGRSRGALYEQYF.

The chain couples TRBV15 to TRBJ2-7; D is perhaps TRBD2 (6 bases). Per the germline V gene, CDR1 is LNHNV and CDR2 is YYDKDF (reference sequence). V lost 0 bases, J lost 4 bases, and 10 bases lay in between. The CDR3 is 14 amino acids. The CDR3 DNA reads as TGTGCCACCAGCAGAGATCGTGGGACTTACGAGCAGTACTTC. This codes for CATSRDRGTYEQYF.